Sequencing of this T cell receptor (beta chain) was carried out in a study of blood T cell repertoires in COVID-19. Whole-study context: Some COVID-19 samples were acute and others convalescent; all came from the United States, Italy and Spain.

Study processing details: Using reference gene primer amplification, nucleated cell counts were estimated. Data came from immunoSEQ multiplex PCR; TCRdb stores just in-frame clones and leaves some out. Clone size and the V and J calls come from that table; the DNA yielded D and trimming. The table includes 180,000 or so clones, approximately 87% detected once. V lost 5 bases to trimming and J lost 5 bases, with 12 bases between them. This CDR3 is 13 amino acids long. Germline V gene lookup returns CDR1 GTSNPN and CDR2 SVGIG (reference sequence). Patients at the Seattle site were enrolled during active infection and followed longitudinally.

The chain combines TRBV30 with TRBJ1-4; a possible D gene is TRBD1 (6 bases). Sequences were obtained from peripheral blood. This TCR was recovered from a woman aged 60-75 years with COVID-19, enrolled during active disease. CDR3 amino acids: CAWARQVNEKLFF. The CDR3 region has the DNA TGTGCCTGGGCCCGACAGGTGAATGAAAAACTGTTTTTT.